This T cell receptor (beta chain) came from a study of blood T cell repertoires in COVID-19. Study information: Italy, Spain and the United States were the sources of the convalescent and acute COVID-19 samples. From T cells, B-cell-depleted T cells, or PBMCs came the material, which was cDNA or gDNA.

Original processing methods: The assay estimated nucleated cells by amplifying reference gene primers. Some clones are missing from TCRdb's copy, which holds only in-frame ones; the method was immunoSEQ multiplex PCR. V and J calls and clone size come straight from that table; D and trimming were deduced from the DNA. This table holds some 250,000 clones, about 80% found once. The CDR3 runs to 13 residues. The V and J ends lost 3 bases and 8 bases respectively, with 13 bases between them. V usage is TRBV12-3 or TRBV12-4 and J usage is TRBJ1-2; TRBD1 is a possible D gene (5 bases). This TCR was sampled from a woman older than 75 with acute or convalescent COVID-19. The sample taken for sequencing was peripheral blood. CDR3 residues: CASSFRAARGYTF. The CDR3 DNA sequence: TGTGCCAGCAGTTTCAGGGCAGCCCGCGGCTACACCTTC.